The T cell receptor (beta chain) under discussion was sequenced for a study of shared clonotypes between healthy human individuals. Study findings and constraints: Naive CD4 clonotype sharing across several donors was around 5%.

Among the donors, all were Caucasian adults who lived in Nashville, Tennessee. About this clone: Its specificity is unknown.

Germline CDR1 SQVTM, CDR2 ANQGSEA. The CDR3 runs 12 residues. Trimming removed 3 bases at V and 3 bases at J, with 9 bases between. Using immunoSEQ multiplex PCR, the repertoire was profiled, and TCRdb retains in-frame clones only, with some absent. Seen here are 2,100,000 or so clones, 95% observed once, and the top ten hold about 0.13%. This TCR was recovered from a man aged 18 to 29 in good health. The sample taken for sequencing was naive CD4+ T cells sorted from blood. The subset: CD45RA+ positively selected. The rearrangement joins TRBV29-1 to TRBJ2-7, with D possibly being TRBD1 (6 bases). The CDR3 region is CSVDRRGYEQYF. CDR3 DNA: TGCAGCGTTGATCGCAGGGGCTACGAGCAGTACTTC.